These 27 T cell receptor beta chains were all obtained from the same sample, sequenced in a study of metastatic and nonmetastatic thyroid tumors (dated by TCRdb to about 2020). The protocol used for the library was PCR. TCRdb records Illumina HiSeq 4000 as the sequencer. Clones were called with MiXCR by TCRdb after fastp trimmed the public reads at Q25, and only in-frame beta chains were retained. This sample holds 43,000 or so clones; around 25% were observed only once. The top ten clonotypes cover roughly 3% of the sample. Before undergoing thyroid surgery, none of the patients had been given any kind of treatment. Sequenced: blood. The receptors originated from a male donor with papillary thyroid cancer or a benign thyroid nodule (not recorded which). Some clones in this sample may be carry-over from other donors' samples.

This clone was detected once. The gene calls are TRBV11-1 and TRBJ2-2; 10 bases fit TRBD2. V gave up 5 bases and J gave up 4 bases; unmatched junction bases: 10. This CDR3 is built from 17 residues. In germline, CDR1 is SGHAT, CDR2 FQDESV (reference sequence). CDR3 in amino acids: CASSLGLAVLSTGELFF. Here the CDR3 DNA reads TGTGCCAGCAGCCTTGGACTAGCGGTATTAAGCACCGGGGAGCTGTTTTTT.

The V gene is TRBV7-2, the J gene TRBJ1-4; TRBD1 aligns across 7 bases. Trimming at V came to 8 bases and at J to 7 bases, leaving 7 bases not matched to a gene. CDR1 is SGHTA, CDR2 FQGNSA, per germline. This CDR3 has 13 residues. The CDR3 region has the DNA TGTGCCAGCCGGAAGGGGGCTGGTGAAAAACTGTTTTTT. This codes for CASRKGAGEKLFF. Using reference TRBV7-2 and TRBJ1-4 for the parts outside the CDR3, the full variable domain is GAGVSQSPSNKVTEKGKDVELRCDPISGHTALYWYRQSLGQGLEFLIYFQGNSAPDKSGLPSDRFSAERTGGSVSTLTIQRTQQEDSAVYLCASRKGAGEKLFFGSGTQLSVL.

This clone was seen many times. The rearrangement links TRBV4-2 to TRBJ2-1; 10 bases line up with TRBD2. Germline CDR1 reads LGHNA; CDR2 reads YNFKEQ. Germline trimming cut 1 base from V and 3 bases from J; bases unmatched to any gene: 3. The CDR3 extends over 16 amino acids. CDR3 DNA: TGTGCCAGCAGCCAAGCTAGCGGGAGTCTCTACAATGAGCAGTTCTTC. Protein sequence: CASSQASGSLYNEQFF.

This clone was seen a few times. This chain connects TRBV6-2 or TRBV6-3 to TRBJ2-2, with 7 bases aligning to TRBD1. With 6 bases clipped from V and 3 bases from J, the junction kept 4 bases outside the gene matches. This CDR3 has 14 amino acids. Germline CDR1 is MNHEY and CDR2 is SVGEGT. The DNA of the CDR3 is TGTGCCAGCAGCCGGGGACAGCACACCGGGGAGCTGTTTTTT. Its protein product is CASSRGQHTGELFF.

The chain uses TRBV27 and TRBJ1-2; 7 nucleotides agree with TRBD1. Germline assignment: CDR1 MNHEY and CDR2 SMNVEV (reference sequence). Trimming removed 2 bases from V and 7 bases from J; junction bases left unmatched: 4. The CDR3 covers 13 residues. In DNA form, the CDR3 reads TGTGCCAGCAGTTTAGACAGGGCGGTTGGCTACACCTTC. It translates to CASSLDRAVGYTF.

This clone was seen only a few times. V is TRBV24-1 and J is TRBJ2-2; no clear D gene. Germline V gene data show CDR1 as KGHDR and CDR2 as SFDVKD. Trimming removed 3 bases from V and 5 bases from J, with 12 bases in between. The CDR3 extends over 15 amino acids. CDR3 protein: CATSDAWGETGELFF. CDR3 DNA sequence: TGTGCCACCAGTGATGCGTGGGGTGAGACCGGGGAGCTGTTTTTT.

As regards this clone: An end of the junction differs from the germline gene, which may be a read error. The chain employs TRBV10-3 and TRBJ1-2; D gene ambiguous. CDR1 is ENHRY and CDR2 is SYGVKD in the germline V gene. This CDR3 region has 14 residues. CDR3 protein: CAVSELETLYGYTF. CDR3 nucleotide sequence: TGTGCCGTCAGTGAGTTGGAGACCCTCTATGGCTACACCTTC.

This clone was counted at least ten times. One end of the junction is discordant with germline, which a read error may explain. The chain links TRBV11-2 to TRBJ1-5; unclear D gene. Germline V gene lookup returns CDR1 SGHAT and CDR2 FQNNGV. This CDR3 region has 15 residues. The CDR3 sequence: CASSLGQARNQPQHF. The CDR3 bases are TGTGCCAGCAGTTTAGGCCAGGCCCGCAATCAGCCCCAGCATTTT.

Worth noting for this clone: Compared with germline, one end of the junction differs, possibly owing to a read error. V and J are TRBV6-1 and TRBJ1-5; D might be TRBD1 (6 bases). Germline values: CDR1 MNHNS, CDR2 SASEGT. The CDR3 contains 14 residues. The CDR3 sequence: CSSSELQGWQPQHF. The CDR3, as DNA: TGTTCCAGCAGTGAACTACAGGGTTGGCAGCCCCAGCATTTT.

This clone was seen repeatedly, ten times or more. The V gene is TRBV7-9, the J gene TRBJ2-1, with 13 bases matching TRBD2. Germline V lookup: CDR1 SEHNR, CDR2 FQNEAQ (reference sequence). The CDR3 runs to 16 residues. The V segment lost 5 bases and the J segment 7 bases; nucleotides outside the gene matches: 8. For the CDR3, the DNA is TGTGCCAGCAGCGCTCGGACTAGCGGGAGCGGGAATGAGCAGTTCTTC. Its protein product is CASSARTSGSGNEQFF.

The rearrangement uses TRBV11-3 and TRBJ2-1, with D hard to call. The CDR3 length is 14 residues. Germline lookup yields CDR1 SGHNT and CDR2 YENEEA. The ends were cut back, 2 bases at V and 5 bases at J, with 10 bases in the middle. CDR3 in amino acids: CASSLRYGDNEQFF. The CDR3 DNA is TGTGCCAGCAGCTTAAGGTACGGAGACAATGAGCAGTTCTTC.

The chain recombines TRBV2 with TRBJ1-2; D call uncertain. The CDR3 totals 11 residues. V lost 6 bases and J lost 3, with 5 bases in between. CDR1 and CDR2 from the germline V gene are SNHLY and FYNNEI. As DNA, the CDR3 is TGTGCCAGCAGGAGGGACTATGGCTACACCTTC. Translated, it gives CASRRDYGYTF.

There are many counts of this clone. Distinct nucleotide sequences in the sample also encode this CDR3. This chain links TRBV5-5 with TRBJ2-1; 9 bases line up with TRBD2. The CDR3 contains 15 residues. Germline-derived CDR1 and CDR2 are SGHKS and YYEKEE (reference sequence). Losses at the gene ends were 2 bases for V and 2 bases for J; bases not matched to a gene: 2. CDR3 nucleotides: TGTGCCAGCAGCTTAGCGGGAGGTACCTACAATGAGCAGTTCTTC. Protein product: CASSLAGGTYNEQFF.

At least ten counts were recorded for this clone. Other DNA sequences of this sample code for an identical CDR3. The rearrangement links TRBV19 to TRBJ1-5; 7 bases line up with TRBD1. Germline V gene lookup returns CDR1 LNHDA and CDR2 SQIVND (reference sequence). With 8 bases clipped from V and 7 bases from J, the junction kept 8 bases outside the gene matches. CDR3 size: 13 residues. The CDR3 sequence is CASVDRAGQPQHF. In DNA form, the CDR3 reads TGTGCCAGTGTCGACAGGGCAGGACAGCCCCAGCATTTT.

This clone was seen ten or more times. This chain uses TRBV20-1 with TRBJ2-1; D is possibly TRBD2 (6 bases). There are 16 residues in the CDR3. Trimming took 5 bases from V and 3 from J, leaving 20 bases between them. Germline assignment: CDR1 DFQATT and CDR2 SNEGSKA (reference sequence). CDR3 sequence (DNA): TGCAGTGCTCTCCGTGGGGGAGGTTCCCTCTACAATGAGCAGTTCTTC. It encodes CSALRGGGSLYNEQFF.

Many counts were recorded for this clone. The rearrangement joins TRBV6-2 or TRBV6-3 to TRBJ2-3; 8 nucleotides align to TRBD1. V was clipped by 5 bases and J by 3 bases; unmatched bases: 4. The CDR3 has 14 residues. CDR1 and CDR2 (germline): MNHEY, SVGEGT. The CDR3 DNA is TGTGCCAGCAGTAACTACAGGGGGACAGATACGCAGTATTTT. This translates into CASSNYRGTDTQYF.

This clone has ten or more counts. This sequence may be a read error, since a much larger clone differs from it by one base. V usage is TRBV10-2 and J usage is TRBJ2-7; D gene uncertain. From germline, CDR1 is WSHSY and CDR2 SAAADI. The CDR3 is 11 amino acids. The CDR3 sequence is CVSVHTGEQYF. CDR3 DNA sequence: TGCGTCAGCGTTCACACGGGCGAGCAGTACTTC.

The table lists this clone with many counts. Possible read error: a much larger clone is one base away. The chain employs TRBV6-4 and TRBJ2-1; 8 bases map to TRBD2. The CDR3 is 18 residues long. Germline CDR1 is MRHNA and CDR2 is SNTAGT. V dropped 5 bases and J dropped 0; count of bases not matched to a gene: 12. CDR3: CASSRRAGDTSSYNEQFF. CDR3 bases: TGTGCCAGCAGTCGACGAGCGGGAGACACGAGCTCCTACAATGAGCAGTTCTTC.

The V gene is TRBV19, the J gene TRBJ1-3, with 10 positions matching TRBD1. CDR1 is LNHDA, CDR2 SQIVND, per germline (reference sequence). V was clipped by 7 bases and J by 0 bases; unmatched bases: 9. The CDR3 extends over 17 amino acids. Written as DNA, the CDR3 is TGTGCCAGTACCGGGACAGGGGCCACTAGCTCTGGAAACACCATATATTTT. Translating gives CASTGTGATSSGNTIYF.

This clone has a count of ten or more. The chain links TRBV20-1 to TRBJ1-5; D might be TRBD1 (6 bases). The CDR3 is 15 residues long. Per the germline V gene, CDR1 is DFQATT and CDR2 is SNEGSKA (reference sequence). The V end lost 0 bases, the J end lost 1 base, and 10 bases lay between the germline ends. The CDR3 region is CSARDLQGSNQPQHF. CDR3 DNA: TGCAGTGCTAGAGATCTGCAGGGGAGCAATCAGCCCCAGCATTTT.

The genes are TRBV6-1 and TRBJ2-2; D possibly matches TRBD1 or TRBD2 (5 bases each). Germline CDR1 is MNHNS and CDR2 is SASEGT. This CDR3 contains 14 residues. Trimming took off 6 bases at V and 5 bases at J, with 13 bases between the two ends. CDR3 sequence (DNA): TGTGCCAGCAGCCCCGGGACGGAGACCGGGGAGCTGTTTTTT. Translating it yields CASSPGTETGELFF.

The rearrangement uses TRBV27 and TRBJ1-1; TRBD1 might be the D (5 bases). This CDR3 has 14 amino acids. The V end lost 8 bases, the J end lost 1 base, and 14 bases lay between the germline ends. Per the germline V gene, CDR1 is MNHEY and CDR2 is SMNVEV (reference sequence). The CDR3 region is CASREGHQNTEAFF. The CDR3 DNA is TGTGCCAGCCGAGAGGGGCATCAGAACACTGAAGCTTTCTTT.

This clone was seen many times. This chain joins TRBV20-1 and TRBJ2-1; 8 bases fit TRBD2. Germline values: CDR1 DFQATT, CDR2 SNEGSKA (reference sequence). This CDR3 is built from 17 residues. The trim removed 3 bases at V and 1 base at J, leaving 11 bases unmatched. CDR3 sequence reads: CSARDHARLASYNEQFF. The CDR3 DNA is TGCAGTGCTAGGGACCACGCGAGACTAGCGTCCTACAATGAGCAGTTCTTC.

Ten or more counts support this clone. The rearrangement uses TRBV20-1 and TRBJ2-1, with 9 bases lining up with TRBD2. Looked up from germline, CDR1 is DFQATT and CDR2 is SNEGSKA (reference sequence). V shed 6 bases and J 4 bases; nucleotides not matched to a gene: 16. There are 17 residues in the CDR3. CDR3 sequence (DNA): TGCAGTGCCACACGAGGACTAGCGTTCAGAGGGTACAATGAGCAGTTCTTC. Residues: CSATRGLAFRGYNEQFF.

The J gene is TRBJ1-2, the V gene TRBV11-1, with D hard to call. The CDR3 is made up of 16 amino acids. Trimming stripped 5 bases from V and 2 bases from J, with 18 bases between. Germline V gene sequence: CDR1 SGHAT, CDR2 FQDESV (reference sequence). The CDR3: CASSTDGWVTNYGYTF. Here the CDR3 DNA reads TGTGCCAGCAGCACGGACGGGTGGGTCACAAACTATGGCTACACCTTC.

The chain is built from TRBV30 and TRBJ2-7; D could derive from TRBD1 or TRBD2 (5 bases each). V lost 4 bases to trimming and J lost 6 bases, with 13 bases between them. The V gene's germline CDR1 is GTSNPN and CDR2 SVGIG (reference sequence). The CDR3 runs to 12 residues. The CDR3 DNA follows: TGTGCCTGGAAAGGGGTGGGGAGCGAGCAGTACTTC. Translated: CAWKGVGSEQYF. Complete variable domain (other parts from reference TRBV30 and TRBJ2-7): SQTIHQWPATLVQPVGSPLSLECTVEGTSNPNLYWYRQAAGRGLQLLFYSVGIGQISSEVPQNLSASRPQDRQFILSSKKLLLSDSGFYLCAWKGVGSEQYFGPGTRLTVT.

This clone has ten or more counts. V and J are TRBV5-6 and TRBJ1-1; D gene uncertain. The CDR3 is made up of 15 amino acids. The V gene lost 0 bases and the J gene lost 3 bases, with 12 bases spanning the gap. Germline V gene data show CDR1 as SGHDT and CDR2 as YYEEEE. The CDR3 reads CASSLGNFMDTEAFF. The CDR3 DNA reads as TGTGCCAGCAGCTTGGGCAACTTCATGGACACTGAAGCTTTCTTT.